This T cell receptor beta chain was captured in a study of T cells after yellow fever vaccination. Study-level results: Clonotypes found in both CD4 and CD8 compartments made up a small share.

MiXCR was run by TCRdb on the 5' RACE reads, yielding one entry per CDR3 protein. In the table there are 300,000 or so distinct CDR3 sequences, approximately 8% of which are singletons. This clonotype turned up a few times. No antigen is known for it. Between the trimmed V and J ends, which lost 2 bases and 1 base, there was a span of 11 bases. Germline V gives CDR1 SGHVS, CDR2 FQNEAQ. This CDR3 comprises 15 residues. The chain joins TRBV7-8 to TRBJ1-1; D remains ambiguous. The clonotype was recovered from a man aged 18 to 30 who received the YFV17D yellow fever vaccine. The input for sequencing was CD4+ T cells sorted from PBMCs, taken 5 days after the yellow fever booster vaccination. In DNA form, the CDR3 reads TGTGCCAGCAGCTTATCGGGAACGAGGAACACTGAAGCTTTCTTT. Amino acids: CASSLSGTRNTEAFF.